Listed below are T cell receptor beta chains from one sample, sequenced in a study of Ad26.COV2.S vaccination and SARS-CoV-2 variants. The method was immunoSEQ multiplex PCR; TCRdb's version includes in-frame clones alone and lacks a portion of them. This sample has some 480,000 clones; roughly 89% occur once, and the top ten carry roughly 13%. This material consisted of peripheral blood, taken in a trial of Ad26.COV2.S vaccine versus placebo. These receptors came from a person aged 18-60 years who received the Ad26.COV2.S COVID-19 vaccine or a placebo. Both conserved end residues are part of each CDR3. D genes are given only for firm matches. Some rows mark clone size as missing; the rest say once, few, many or name a class of expanded clone.

j_call v_call d_call clone_size cdr3_nt cdr3_aa
TRBJ1-2 TRBV27 TRBD1 - TGTGCCAGCAGTCCCTCTCACAGGGGGCAAGGCTACACCTTC CASSPSHRGQGYTF
TRBJ2-5 TRBV27 - - TGTGCCAGCAGTACCCGGGACGGGAAGACCCAGTACTTC CASSTRDGKTQYF
TRBJ2-7 TRBV28 - - TGTGCCAGCAGTCGGAGACTACGCTCCTACGAGCAGTACTTC CASSRRLRSYEQYF
TRBJ2-7 TRBV5-1 - - TGCGCCAGCAGCGGAGGGGGACTACCCAGCTCCTACGAGCAGTACTTC CASSGGGLPSSYEQYF
TRBJ1-1 TRBV7-2 - once TGTGCCAGCAGCTTACAGGGTTGGGGTACTGAAGCTTTCTTT CASSLQGWGTEAFF
TRBJ1-2 TRBV15 TRBD1 - TGTGCCACCAGCAGGGGACAGGGTACCTATGGCTACACCTTC CATSRGQGTYGYTF
TRBJ2-3 TRBV6-6 - - TGTGCCAGAGGCGTGAGGAGCGGAGGGAGGGATACGCAGTATTTT CARGVRSGGRDTQYF
TRBJ1-5 TRBV7-2 - - TGTGCCAGCAGCTCTTGGGGCCCTATCAATCAGCCCCAGCATTTT CASSSWGPINQPQHF
TRBJ1-1 TRBV28 TRBD1 - TGTGCCAGCACAGGGGGGACTGAAGCTTTCTTT CASTGGTEAFF
TRBJ2-1 TRBV7-8 - - TGTGCCAGCAGCTTAGCTCCCCTGGCTATTAATGAGCAGTTCTTC CASSLAPLAINEQFF
TRBJ1-3 TRBV13 TRBD1 - TGTGCCAGCAGCTTAGGAAGCCCGGACAGGGAAGGAAACACCATATATTTT CASSLGSPDREGNTIYF
TRBJ1-3 TRBV14 TRBD1 - TGTGCCAGCAGCCAAGATATGGACAGGGCTGGAAACACCATATATTTT CASSQDMDRAGNTIYF
TRBJ1-1 TRBV10-3 - - TGTGCCATCAGTGAGTCTACGAATCCTGAAGCTTTCTTT CAISESTNPEAFF
TRBJ2-2 TRBV19 TRBD1 - TGTGCCAGCAGAGGGCTCCGCGGACAGGAACGACATTACACCGGGGAGCTGTTTTTT CASRGLRGQERHYTGELFF
TRBJ2-7 TRBV29-1 - - TGCAGCGTTACGGGATCGGGGTACGAGCAGTACTTC CSVTGSGYEQYF
TRBJ2-1 TRBV28 - - TGTGCCAGCAACAAAGATCCGGCCAGATACAATGAGCAGTTCTTC CASNKDPARYNEQFF